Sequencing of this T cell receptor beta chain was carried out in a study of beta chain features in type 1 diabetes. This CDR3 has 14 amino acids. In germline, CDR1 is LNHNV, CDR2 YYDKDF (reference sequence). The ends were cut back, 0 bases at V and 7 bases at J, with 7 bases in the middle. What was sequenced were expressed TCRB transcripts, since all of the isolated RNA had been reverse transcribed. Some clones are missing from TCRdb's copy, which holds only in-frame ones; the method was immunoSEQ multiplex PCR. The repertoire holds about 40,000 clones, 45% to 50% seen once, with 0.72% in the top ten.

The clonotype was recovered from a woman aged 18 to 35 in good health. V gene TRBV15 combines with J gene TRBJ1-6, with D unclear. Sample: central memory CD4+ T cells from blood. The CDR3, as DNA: TGTGCCACCAGCAGAGAACAGACGAATTCACCCCTCCACTTT. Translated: CATSREQTNSPLHF.